What follows are 31 T cell receptor beta chains derived from one specimen sequenced in a study of Tregs in tolerant kidney transplant recipients. Clones were read by immunoSEQ multiplex PCR, and TCRdb kept only the in-frame ones, dropping some. The repertoire holds about 59,000 clones, 80% to 90% seen once, with 4.5% to 6.5% in the top ten. Sequencing was done on a sample of CD4+ T cells from blood. These receptor sequences come from a human donor in good health.

The chain uses TRBV11-3 and TRBJ1-1; D might be TRBD1 (5 bases). Germline V gene lookup returns CDR1 SGHNT and CDR2 YENEEA. The V end was cut by 2 bases, the J end by 0 bases, with 7 bases between. The length of the CDR3 is 14 residues. CDR3 nucleotides: TGTGCCAGCAGCTTACAGGGACTGAACACTGAAGCTTTCTTT. Its translation: CASSLQGLNTEAFF.

V and J are TRBV12-5 and TRBJ1-1; D is uncertain. The CDR3 sequence is 15 residues long. The V and J ends lost 0 bases and 1 base respectively, with 9 bases between them. CDR1 is LGHNT, CDR2 FRNRAP, per germline. The CDR3 DNA sequence: TGTGCTAGTGGTTTGGTACTATGGGAGAACACTGAAGCTTTCTTT. Translation gives CASGLVLWENTEAFF.

This clone has only one observation. The chain joins TRBV6-5 to TRBJ2-2; D is unclear. Trimming stripped 6 bases from V and 6 bases from J, with 5 bases between. The germline gives CDR1 MNHEY, CDR2 SVGAGI. The CDR3 contains 11 residues. CDR3 sequence: CASRRSGELFF. The CDR3 nucleotides read TGTGCCAGCAGAAGGTCCGGGGAGCTGTTTTTT.

This chain joins TRBV7-9 and TRBJ2-1; D remains ambiguous. CDR1 is SEHNR and CDR2 is FQNEAQ in the germline V gene (reference sequence). V lost 5 bases and J lost 14, with 19 bases in between. This CDR3 is 13 amino acids long. The CDR3 DNA reads as TGTGCCAGCAGCAAGGCCACCGGGCTGAGTAAGTTCTTC. It translates to CASSKATGLSKFF.

The V gene is TRBV20-1, the J gene TRBJ2-3; D gene ambiguous. Per germline, CDR1 DFQATT and CDR2 SNEGSKA (reference sequence). Trimming removed 3 bases at V and 9 bases at J, with 10 bases between. CDR3 size: 11 residues. In DNA, the CDR3 is TGCAGTGCTAGCGACATCATGACGCAGTATTTT. This translates into CSASDIMTQYF.

CDR3 in amino acids: CASLQGQGAGKQYF. The CDR3 DNA reads as TGTGCCTCCCTCCAGGGACAGGGGGCGGGAAAGCAGTACTTC. This chain uses TRBV2 with TRBJ2-7; the match to TRBD1 covers 12 bases. The V segment lost 11 bases and the J segment 8 bases; nucleotides outside the gene matches: 13. CDR3 length: 14 residues. The germline V gene encodes CDR1 SNHLY and CDR2 FYNNEI.

The chain links TRBV6-5 to TRBJ2-1; a weak D match, TRBD2 (5 bases). V was cut by 0 bases and J by 7 bases, with 13 bases left in between. From germline, CDR1 is MNHEY and CDR2 SVGAGI. The CDR3 consists of 15 residues. This CDR3 is CASSYSGGPGNEQFF. Written as DNA, the CDR3 is TGTGCCAGCAGTTACTCGGGCGGGCCCGGTAATGAGCAGTTCTTC.

The V and J genes are TRBV4-3 and TRBJ1-5; D is uncertain. Trimming stripped 0 bases from V and 7 bases from J, with 13 bases between. The CDR3 has 15 amino acids. Germline CDR1 LGHNA, CDR2 YSLEER. The CDR3 nucleotides read TGCGCCAGCAGCCAAGATGTGCAGGTTAACCAGCCCCAGCATTTT. It yields the protein CASSQDVQVNQPQHF.

The V and J genes are TRBV4-3 and TRBJ2-2; unclear D gene. Germline V gene sequence: CDR1 LGHNA, CDR2 YSLEER. Between the trimmed V and J ends, which lost 0 bases and 7 bases, there was a span of 9 bases. The CDR3 is 14 residues long. In DNA, the CDR3 is TGCGCCAGCAGCCAAGAAGTCCCCAACGGGGAGCTGTTTTTT. Translation gives CASSQEVPNGELFF.

This chain uses TRBV5-1 with TRBJ2-7, with D perhaps given as TRBD1 or TRBD2 (5 bases each). V shed 0 bases and J shed 7 bases, with 14 bases lying between them. CDR1 is SGHRS, CDR2 YFSETQ, per germline. The CDR3 is 14 amino acids. The CDR3 sequence: CASSLGPRGGEQYF. For the CDR3, the DNA is TGCGCCAGCAGCTTGGGACCGAGGGGCGGGGAGCAGTACTTC.

This chain connects TRBV29-1 to TRBJ2-5, with D uncertain. The CDR3 extends over 12 amino acids. V shed 4 bases and J shed 5 bases, with 11 bases lying between them. Germline CDR1 is SQVTM and CDR2 is ANQGSEA. DNA of the CDR3: TGCAGCGTTGCAATCCAGGCGGAGACCCAGTACTTC. This translates into CSVAIQAETQYF.

The chain uses TRBV9 and TRBJ2-5; D may be TRBD1 or TRBD2 (6 bases each). The CDR3 length is 16 residues. The germline gives CDR1 SGDLS, CDR2 YYNGEE. V was trimmed by 0 bases and J by 1 base, leaving 13 bases between them. In nucleotides, the CDR3 is TGTGCCAGCAGCGTAGGTTTGCCGGGGGCCCAAGAGACCCAGTACTTC. The encoded protein is CASSVGLPGAQETQYF.

This chain joins TRBV30 and TRBJ2-5; D gene unclear. Per germline, CDR1 GTSNPN and CDR2 SVGIG (reference sequence). With 0 bases removed from V and 3 bases from J, the gap between germline ends came to 8 bases. The CDR3 consists of 13 residues. The DNA for the CDR3 is TGTGCCTGGAGTGTCAGACTGGAAGAGACCCAGTACTTC. It specifies CAWSVRLEETQYF.

This clone was found once. This chain uses TRBV19 with TRBJ1-2, with 10 bases matching TRBD1. The CDR3 extends over 14 amino acids. The V gene's germline CDR1 is LNHDA and CDR2 SQIVND (reference sequence). J gave up 6 bases and V 0 bases, and 1 base lay outside the gene matches. The CDR3 protein is CASSIEGTGDGYTF. CDR3 nucleotides: TGTGCCAGTAGTATAGAAGGGACAGGGGATGGCTACACCTTC.

The rearrangement uses TRBV9 and TRBJ2-3, with TRBD1 as a possible D gene (5 bases). Germline V CDR1 and CDR2: SGDLS, YYNGEE. The CDR3 contains 15 residues. V dropped 4 bases and J dropped 2 bases, with 14 bases sitting between them. The CDR3 nucleotides are TGTGCCAGCAGCCCCAGGGCTTGGGACACAGATACGCAGTATTTT. It specifies CASSPRAWDTDTQYF.

The chain recombines TRBV6-5 with TRBJ1-6; D ambiguous. Trimming cost V 7 bases and J 7 bases, with 8 bases left between them. CDR3 length: 12 residues. Looked up from germline, CDR1 is MNHEY and CDR2 is SVGAGI. CDR3 sequence reads: CASNRGNSPLHF. In nucleotides, the CDR3 is TGTGCCAGCAATCGGGGAAATTCACCCCTCCACTTT.

This chain links TRBV19 with TRBJ1-2, with a tentative D call TRBD1 (6 bases). The V gene's germline CDR1 is LNHDA and CDR2 SQIVND (reference sequence). The CDR3 is 14 residues long. V was cut by 2 bases and J by 6 bases, with 13 bases left in between. CDR3 amino acids: CASSIRTAAHGYTF. CDR3 DNA: TGTGCCAGTAGTATAAGGACAGCCGCCCATGGCTACACCTTC.

The chain links TRBV19 to TRBJ1-2, with 9 bases lining up with TRBD1. This CDR3 contains 16 residues. The ends lost 7 bases at V and 4 bases at J; junction bases unmatched: 13. Germline CDR1 LNHDA, CDR2 SQIVND (reference sequence). The CDR3 sequence is CASTQTPGQGAYGYTF. Here the CDR3 DNA reads TGTGCCAGTACCCAAACACCGGGACAGGGTGCCTATGGCTACACCTTC.

The chain carries TRBV5-1 and TRBJ2-4, with D perhaps matching TRBD1 or TRBD2 (6 bases each). Germline V CDR1 and CDR2: SGHRS, YFSETQ. This CDR3 spans 16 amino acids. Trimming removed 4 bases at V and 5 bases at J, with 19 bases between. The CDR3 DNA is TGCGCCAGCAGCCGTTGGGGGGCAGAAAAACAAAACATTCAGTACTTC. This sequence encodes CASSRWGAEKQNIQYF.

This chain links TRBV5-5 with TRBJ1-2; D is uncertain. V gave up 4 bases and J gave up 5 bases, with 15 bases separating them. The CDR3 has 14 amino acids. The V gene's germline CDR1 is SGHKS and CDR2 YYEKEE (reference sequence). The CDR3 protein is CASSLESSTYGYTF. The CDR3 DNA reads as TGTGCCAGCAGCCTGGAGAGTAGTACGTATGGCTACACCTTC. Drawing the rest from reference TRBV5-5 and TRBJ1-2, the complete variable domain is DAGVTQSPTHLIKTRGQQVTLRCSPISGHKSVSWYQQVLGQGPQFIFQYYEKEERGRGNFPDRFSARQFPNYSSELNVNALLLGDSALYLCASSLESSTYGYTFGSGTRLTVV.

A few counts support this clone. V gene TRBV7-2 combines with J gene TRBJ2-2, with 9 bases fitting TRBD2. The CDR3 sequence is 15 residues long. V lost 6 bases and J lost 4; bases outside the gene matches: 6. Germline CDR1 is SGHTA and CDR2 is FQGNSA. The DNA of the CDR3 is TGTGCCAGCAGGAGACTAGCGGCGAGCACCGGGGAGCTGTTTTTT. This encodes CASRRLAASTGELFF.

This clone was counted a few times. V usage is TRBV19 and J usage is TRBJ1-3; D call uncertain. The CDR3 consists of 14 residues. The germline V gene encodes CDR1 LNHDA and CDR2 SQIVND (reference sequence). V shed 4 bases and J shed 0 bases, with 7 bases lying between them. The CDR3 region is CASSREISGNTIYF. The DNA for the CDR3 is TGTGCCAGTAGTAGGGAGATCTCTGGAAACACCATATATTTT.

This clone has more than one count but fewer than ten. V is TRBV14 and J is TRBJ2-3; 9 bases align to TRBD2. CDR1 SGHDN and CDR2 FVKESK come from the germline V gene. This CDR3 has 16 amino acids. Trimming cost V 4 bases and J 6 bases; bases outside gene matches: 11. The CDR3 sequence: CASSPGGAGGWDTQYF. The DNA for the CDR3 is TGTGCCAGCAGCCCCGGAGGAGCGGGAGGCTGGGATACGCAGTATTTT.

This clone has at least ten counts. The rearrangement uses TRBV19 and TRBJ1-5; tentative D call: TRBD1 (5 bases). This CDR3 spans 15 amino acids. CDR1 LNHDA and CDR2 SQIVND come from the germline V gene (reference sequence). V lost 5 bases, J lost 7 bases, and 18 bases lay in between. The CDR3 reads CASSVGRGAGQPQHF. Written as DNA, the CDR3 is TGTGCCAGTAGTGTTGGGAGGGGCGCAGGGCAGCCCCAGCATTTT.

The chain couples TRBV28 to TRBJ1-2, with D possibly matching TRBD1 (5 bases). The CDR3 extends over 15 amino acids. The germline V gene encodes CDR1 MDHEN and CDR2 SYDVKM. V dropped 6 bases and J dropped 6 bases, with 20 bases sitting between them. This CDR3 reads CASRETDLASDGYTF. The DNA of the CDR3 is TGTGCCAGCAGGGAGACAGACTTAGCCTCCGATGGCTACACCTTC.

This sequence joins TRBV5-4 and TRBJ2-3; D gene unclear. Trimming shortened V by 3 bases and J by 4 bases, and 12 bases separated the two germline ends. Germline CDR1 SGHNT, CDR2 YYREEE (reference sequence). The length of the CDR3 is 14 residues. Here the CDR3 reads CASSSTKVADTQYF. CDR3 bases: TGTGCCAGCAGCTCGACGAAGGTGGCAGATACGCAGTATTTT.

V and J are TRBV7-3 and TRBJ1-1; possibly TRBD1 for D (5 bases). Looked up from germline, CDR1 is SGHTA and CDR2 is FQGTGA. The length of the CDR3 is 13 residues. V lost 5 bases and J 4 bases, leaving 11 bases between the germline ends. For the CDR3, the DNA is TGTGCCAGCAGCCCCGCGGGGGGCACTGAAGCTTTCTTT. This translates into CASSPAGGTEAFF. Looking up the rest from reference TRBV7-3 and TRBJ1-1 gives the full variable domain: GAGVSQTPSNKVTEKGKYVELRCDPISGHTALYWYRQSLGQGPEFLIYFQGTGAADDSGLPNDRFFAVRPEGSVSTLKIQRTERGDSAVYLCASSPAGGTEAFFGQGTRLTVV.

The DNA of the CDR3 is TGTGCCAGCAGCCCGCAGGGCGCCTCCTACGAGCAGTACTTC. Protein product: CASSPQGASYEQYF. The V gene is TRBV7-3, the J gene TRBJ2-7, with a weak D call TRBD1 (5 bases). Germline V lookup: CDR1 SGHTA, CDR2 FQGTGA. Trimming took 5 bases from V and 0 from J, leaving 11 bases between them. The CDR3 has 14 amino acids.

This rearrangement joins TRBV5-1 to TRBJ2-5; possible D gene TRBD1, 5 bases. TRBJ2-7 matches the DNA end more closely, so the J call is doubtful. The length of the CDR3 is 14 residues. Germline V gene lookup returns CDR1 SGHRS and CDR2 YFSETQ. The DNA for the CDR3 is TGCGCCAGCAGCTTGGAGGGGTTGTGGGTCGAGCAGTACTTC. Translation: CASSLEGLWVEQYF.

The V and J genes are TRBV6-5 and TRBJ1-4; D possibly corresponds to TRBD1 (6 bases). This CDR3 comprises 12 residues. Trimming removed 5 bases at V and 8 bases at J, with 9 bases between. Germline CDR1 reads MNHEY; CDR2 reads SVGAGI. Here the CDR3 reads CASSQGGEKLFF. The CDR3 DNA sequence: TGTGCCAGCAGTCAAGGGGGGGAAAAACTGTTTTTT.

The gene calls are TRBV7-2 and TRBJ1-2; D not resolved. CDR3 size: 13 residues. With 1 base removed from V and 4 bases from J, the gap between germline ends came to 7 bases. Germline V lookup: CDR1 SGHTA, CDR2 FQGNSA. The CDR3 loop is CASSLGLGYGYTF. In nucleotides, the CDR3 is TGTGCCAGCAGCTTAGGTCTCGGCTATGGCTACACCTTC.